Shown below are 9 T cell receptor beta chains from a single sample sequenced in a study of OX40 agonist ivuxolimab in advanced cancers. Sequenced by immunoSEQ multiplex PCR; TCRdb stores in-frame clones only, minus some. The data show 55,000 or so clones, with approximately 83% seen just once and about an eighth held by the top ten. This material consisted of CD4+ or CD8+ T cells sorted from blood, taken in a trial of the OX40 agonist ivuxolimab. Receptor source: an adult with an advanced solid tumor such as melanoma, head and neck, liver or kidney cancer.

The V call is TRBV5-1, the J call TRBJ2-5; D possibly corresponds to TRBD1 (5 bases). Germline assignment: CDR1 SGHRS and CDR2 YFSETQ. The CDR3 has 14 amino acids. V was trimmed by 5 bases and J by 2 bases, leaving 13 bases between them. This CDR3 is CASRAIDSQETQYF. For the CDR3, the DNA is TGCGCCAGCAGAGCTATCGACAGTCAAGAGACCCAGTACTTC.

About this clone itself: Mismatch with germline at one junction end may stem from a read error. This sequence joins TRBV5-1 and TRBJ2-2, with 7 bases identical to TRBD1. Germline V CDR1 and CDR2: SGHRS, YFSETQ. The CDR3 is 15 amino acids. The CDR3 region is CASRLGTENTGELFF. The CDR3 DNA follows: TGCGCCAGCAGGTTGGGGACAGAGAACACCGGGGAGCTGTTTTTT.

The V call is TRBV9, the J call TRBJ2-7; D may be TRBD1 or TRBD2 (6 bases each). The CDR3 has 14 amino acids. Germline CDR1 reads SGDLS; CDR2 reads YYNGEE. V lost 3 bases and J 5 bases, leaving 15 bases between the germline ends. The CDR3 sequence: CASSAWGARNEQYF. CDR3 nucleotide sequence: TGTGCCAGCAGCGCCTGGGGGGCCCGAAACGAGCAGTACTTC.

DNA for the CDR3: TGCGCCAGCAGCTTGGATGGGACAAATCAGCCCCAGCATTTT. It encodes CASSLDGTNQPQHF. This chain connects TRBV5-1 to TRBJ1-5; a weak D match, TRBD1 (6 bases). The germline V gene encodes CDR1 SGHRS and CDR2 YFSETQ. Trimming stripped 0 bases from V and 4 bases from J, with 8 bases between. This CDR3 contains 14 residues.

The rearrangement joins TRBV6-6 to TRBJ2-2; TRBD1 or TRBD2 may be the D gene (6 bases each). V lost 6 bases to trimming and J lost 4 bases, with 18 bases between them. Germline values: CDR1 MNHNY, CDR2 SVGAGI (reference sequence). The CDR3 sequence is 16 residues long. CDR3 nucleotide sequence: TGTGCCAGCAGACTACGCAGGGGACTCAGCACCGGGGAGCTGTTTTTT. It yields the protein CASRLRRGLSTGELFF.

The CDR3 spells CASSMGGVPGELFF. As DNA, the CDR3 is TGTGCCAGCAGCATGGGGGGCGTCCCCGGGGAGCTGTTTTTT. This rearrangement joins TRBV28 to TRBJ2-2, with D perhaps TRBD1 or TRBD2 (6 bases each). This CDR3 spans 14 amino acids. CDR1 and CDR2 (germline): MDHEN, SYDVKM. V was pared by 6 bases and J by 6 bases, with 14 bases between.

The chain carries TRBV6-5 and TRBJ2-2; TRBD1 or TRBD2 may be the D gene (5 bases each). Germline V lookup: CDR1 MNHEY, CDR2 SVGAGI. The CDR3 spans 15 residues. V was pared by 7 bases and J by 2 bases, with 14 bases between. CDR3 amino acids: CASKLGPSNTGELFF. The CDR3 DNA reads TGTGCCAGCAAGTTGGGACCCTCAAACACCGGGGAGCTGTTTTTT.

CDR3 loop: CASSLEGLAGRTDTQYF. In DNA form, the CDR3 reads TGTGCCAGCAGCTTAGAGGGGCTAGCGGGGCGCACAGATACGCAGTATTTT. The chain combines TRBV7-2 with TRBJ2-3; 9 bases map to TRBD2. CDR3 size: 17 residues. J was trimmed by 1 base and V by 1 base; bases with no gene match: 6. Germline V lookup: CDR1 SGHTA, CDR2 FQGNSA.

The rearrangement links TRBV18 to TRBJ1-2; tentatively, D is TRBD1 (5 bases). V was trimmed by 0 bases and J by 5 bases, leaving 13 bases between them. CDR1 is KGHSH and CDR2 is LQKENI in the germline V gene. This CDR3 has 15 amino acids. The CDR3 region has the DNA TGTGCCAGCTCACCACCTCGGGGGGAAGGGTATGGCTACACCTTC. Residues: CASSPPRGEGYGYTF.